These T cell receptor beta chains were read from a single sample in a study of T cell responses to AZD1222 COVID-19 vaccine. The assay was immunoSEQ multiplex PCR, and TCRdb's table has in-frame clones only and misses some. The data show 140,000 or so clones, 88% seen once. The sequencing here drew on peripheral blood, taken 28 days after the second AZD1222 dose. The receptor set was obtained from an adult who received the AZD1222 COVID-19 vaccine. The CDR3 runs from the conserved cysteine through the conserved F or W. Fields, in order: V gene, clone size, D gene, CDR3 length, J gene, CDR3 protein, CDR3 DNA. D genes are given only for firm matches. Some rows have no size entry. The others give once, few or many, or a class for an expanded clone.

V: TRBV9; size: -; D: TRBD2; length: 15; J: TRBJ2-5; CDR3: CASSSRTSVGETQYF; DNA: TGTGCCAGCAGCTCCCGGACTAGCGTGGGAGAGACCCAGTACTTC
V: TRBV5-1; size: -; D: -; length: 14; J: TRBJ1-1; CDR3: CASSLEKPNAEAFF; DNA: TGCGCCAGCAGCTTGGAGAAACCGAACGCTGAAGCTTTCTTT
V: TRBV28; size: -; D: -; length: 12; J: TRBJ1-2; CDR3: CASSHGQRGYTF; DNA: TGTGCCAGCAGTCACGGACAACGAGGCTACACCTTC
V: TRBV3-1/TRBV3-2; size: once; D: -; length: 16; J: TRBJ1-3; CDR3: CASSQEGFRSGNTIYF; DNA: TGTGCCAGCAGCCAAGAAGGGTTCCGCTCTGGAAACACCATATATTTT
V: TRBV6-5; size: -; D: TRBD1; length: 15; J: TRBJ1-3; CDR3: CASRITGEKSNTIYF; DNA: TGTGCCAGCAGAATAACAGGGGAAAAGTCAAACACCATATATTTT
V: TRBV28; size: -; D: -; length: 12; J: TRBJ1-5; CDR3: CASSFLNQPQHF; DNA: TGTGCCAGCAGTTTTCTAAATCAGCCCCAGCATTTT
V: TRBV18; size: -; D: -; length: 14; J: TRBJ2-3; CDR3: CASSPSGLTDTQYF; DNA: TGTGCCAGCTCACCATCCGGACTCACAGATACGCAGTATTTT
V: TRBV7-9; size: -; D: TRBD1; length: 16; J: TRBJ1-1; CDR3: CASSPTGGTIGTEAFF; DNA: TGTGCCAGCAGTCCGACAGGGGGTACAATTGGCACTGAAGCTTTCTTT
V: TRBV5-1; size: -; D: -; length: 13; J: TRBJ1-1; CDR3: CASSFGGSPEAFF; DNA: TGCGCCAGCAGCTTCGGAGGATCGCCTGAAGCTTTCTTT
V: TRBV2; size: -; D: TRBD2; length: 17; J: TRBJ2-7; CDR3: CASRGIKGLAGTYEQYF; DNA: TGTGCCAGCAGGGGAATCAAGGGACTAGCGGGGACCTACGAGCAGTACTTC